This is a list of T cell receptor beta chains from one sample in a study of blood T cells in healthy people across ages. Using its own MiXCR run on the 5' RACE reads, TCRdb lists one record per CDR3 protein. The sample holds 850,000 to 1,000,000 distinct CDR3 sequences, 51% seen once. The source material was blood. The receptors derive from a woman aged 55-70 years in good health. The CDR3 runs from the conserved cysteine through the conserved F or W. The order of the fields is V gene, clone size, D gene, J gene, CDR3 protein, CDR3 DNA. The D gene is left open where the match is weak. Where a row states a size, it is once, few, many or the class of an expanded clone; other rows omit it.

TRBV7-9,NA,NA,TRBJ2-3,CASSQGFSDTQYF,TGTGCCAGCAGCCAGGGTTTTTCAGATACGCAGTATTTT
TRBV2,once,TRBD2,TRBJ2-3,CASSPAGRTDTQYF,TGTGCCAGCAGCCCAGCGGGACGCACAGATACGCAGTATTTT
TRBV7-3,NA,NA,TRBJ2-3,CASSSPSNRTRTYTDTQYF,TGTGCCAGCAGCTCCCCTAGTAACCGGACCCGGACTTACACAGATACGCAGTATTTT
TRBV20-1,few,NA,TRBJ2-1,CSARPLATSYNEQFF,TGCAGTGCTAGACCCCTAGCGACCTCCTACAATGAGCAGTTCTTC
TRBV20-1,NA,NA,TRBJ2-1,CSARHHAGVGEQFF,TGCAGTGCTAGACATCATGCAGGGGTAGGGGAGCAGTTCTTC
TRBV7-9,few,NA,TRBJ2-1,CASSPDQGRTYNEQFF,TGTGCCAGCAGCCCAGACCAGGGGCGCACCTACAATGAGCAGTTCTTC
TRBV11-2,NA,TRBD1,TRBJ2-6,CASSLRGRNSGANVLTF,TGTGCCAGCAGCTTGAGGGGGCGAAACTCTGGGGCCAACGTCCTGACTTTC
TRBV9,many,NA,TRBJ2-6,CASSARFSGANVLTF,TGTGCCAGCAGCGCCCGGTTCTCTGGGGCCAACGTCCTGACTTTC
TRBV29-1,NA,TRBD2,TRBJ2-5,CSVAGGNCETQYF,TGCAGCGTTGCGGGAGGTAACTGTGAGACCCAGTACTTC
TRBV29-1,NA,TRBD1,TRBJ1-2,CSVEGGQGNYGYTF,TGCAGCGTTGAAGGAGGACAGGGGAACTATGGCTACACCTTC
TRBV3-1,NA,NA,TRBJ2-5,CASSQDFSGGETQYF,TGTGCCAGCAGCCAAGATTTTAGTGGGGGGGAGACCCAGTACTTC
TRBV29-1,NA,TRBD2,TRBJ2-1,CSVGTSGRAPDNEQFF,TGCAGCGTCGGGACTAGCGGGCGCGCCCCGGACAATGAGCAGTTCTTC
TRBV19,NA,TRBD2,TRBJ2-5,CASSPGLAFEETQYF,TGTGCCAGTTCTCCGGGACTAGCCTTCGAAGAGACCCAGTACTTC
TRBV7-2,few,NA,TRBJ2-5,CASSPSLVGETQYF,TGTGCCAGCAGCCCTTCTCTCGTGGGGGAGACCCAGTACTTC
TRBV29-1,NA,NA,TRBJ2-5,CSVRDSDWTQYF,TGCAGCGTCCGGGACTCAGATTGGACCCAGTACTTC
TRBV11-2,NA,NA,TRBJ2-5,CASSALGGPGTQYF,TGTGCCAGCAGCGCGCTGGGCGGCCCAGGGACCCAGTACTTC
TRBV20-1,NA,NA,TRBJ1-4,CSAKGGGEKLFF,TGCAGTGCCAAGGGTGGGGGTGAAAAACTGTTTTTT
TRBV3-1,few,NA,TRBJ1-6,CASSQDLQLWNSPLHF,TGTGCCAGCAGCCAAGATCTACAGCTCTGGAATTCACCCCTCCACTTT
TRBV3-1,NA,NA,TRBJ2-7,CASSRTTLQYF,TGTGCCAGCAGCCGGACTACGTTGCAGTACTTC
TRBV7-3,NA,TRBD2,TRBJ2-1,CASARTSDHNEQFF,TGTGCCAGCGCGCGTACTAGCGACCATAATGAGCAGTTCTTC
TRBV20-1,NA,NA,TRBJ2-7,CSAMGSYEQYF,TGCAGTGCTATGGGAAGCTACGAGCAGTACTTC
TRBV18,NA,NA,TRBJ2-7,CASSPGAGTIYEQYF,TGTGCCAGCTCACCTGGCGCGGGGACGATCTACGAGCAGTACTTC
TRBV12-3/TRBV12-4,NA,NA,TRBJ2-3,CASSLSLPHTQYF,TGTGCCAGCAGTTTATCCCTGCCCCATACGCAGTATTTT
TRBV3-1,NA,TRBD2,TRBJ2-5,CASSQVGTSGQETQYF,TGTGCCAGCAGCCAAGTCGGGACTAGCGGCCAAGAGACCCAGTACTTC
TRBV20-1,NA,NA,TRBJ2-1,CSARDVAGRAYNEQFF,TGCAGTGCTAGAGATGTCGCGGGACGGGCCTACAATGAGCAGTTCTTC
TRBV12-3/TRBV12-4,few,NA,TRBJ1-1,CASSFRKQDRDTEAFF,TGTGCCAGCAGTTTTCGTAAGCAGGACCGGGACACTGAAGCTTTCTTT
TRBV19,NA,NA,TRBJ2-7,CASSSAGSGDEQYF,TGTGCCAGTAGCTCGGCGGGATCGGGCGACGAGCAGTACTTC
TRBV6-6,NA,TRBD2,TRBJ2-1,CASSPKGGGRAPEQFF,TGTGCCAGCAGCCCCAAAGGTGGCGGGAGGGCCCCTGAGCAGTTCTTC
TRBV7-9,NA,TRBD2,TRBJ2-5,CASSFQTSGPWETQYF,TGTGCCAGCAGCTTTCAGACTAGCGGGCCTTGGGAGACCCAGTACTTC
TRBV25-1,few,NA,TRBJ2-5,CASSLVEVGTQYF,TGTGCCAGCAGCCTAGTCGAAGTAGGGACCCAGTACTTC
TRBV7-3,NA,TRBD2,TRBJ2-3,CTSSSVAGGGLKTQYF,TGTACCAGCAGCTCCGTAGCGGGAGGGGGCTTAAAAACGCAGTATTTT
TRBV13,NA,TRBD2,TRBJ2-3,CASSFRQREGLVAGDTQYF,TGTGCCAGCAGCTTCAGACAGCGGGAGGGCCTGGTTGCGGGAGATACGCAGTATTTT
TRBV11-2,NA,NA,TRBJ2-1,CASSLAWSGRYNEQFF,TGTGCCAGCAGCTTGGCGTGGTCCGGGCGGTACAATGAGCAGTTCTTC
TRBV29-1,few,NA,TRBJ2-5,CSGILDNWETQYF,TGCAGCGGCATACTAGACAATTGGGAGACCCAGTACTTC
TRBV25-1,few,NA,TRBJ2-7,CASSEYRITGDEQYF,TGTGCCAGCAGTGAATATCGAATTACAGGAGACGAGCAGTACTTC
TRBV27,few,TRBD2,TRBJ2-1,CASTTGTSGVNEQFF,TGTGCCAGCACGACCGGGACTAGCGGGGTTAATGAGCAGTTCTTC
TRBV4-1,NA,TRBD1,TRBJ1-5,CASSSGQGGSNQPQHF,TGCGCCAGCAGCAGCGGACAGGGCGGAAGCAATCAGCCCCAGCATTTT
TRBV7-2,NA,TRBD2,TRBJ2-3,CASSPWEGLAWDTQYF,TGTGCCAGCAGCCCCTGGGAGGGACTAGCGTGGGATACGCAGTATTTT
TRBV20-1,NA,TRBD1,TRBJ1-5,CSVGGQPGFQPQHF,TGCAGTGTTGGGGGACAGCCGGGTTTTCAGCCCCAGCATTTT
TRBV9,NA,NA,TRBJ2-5,CASSVGLGPETQYF,TGTGCCAGCAGCGTAGGTCTGGGGCCCGAGACCCAGTACTTC
TRBV25-1,few,TRBD1,TRBJ1-5,CASSQGAGQPQHF,TGTGCCAGCAGTCAGGGGGCAGGTCAGCCCCAGCATTTT
TRBV7-9,NA,TRBD2,TRBJ2-7,CASSLWASLAGDYEQYF,TGTGCCAGCAGCTTATGGGCTTCACTAGCGGGAGACTACGAGCAGTACTTC